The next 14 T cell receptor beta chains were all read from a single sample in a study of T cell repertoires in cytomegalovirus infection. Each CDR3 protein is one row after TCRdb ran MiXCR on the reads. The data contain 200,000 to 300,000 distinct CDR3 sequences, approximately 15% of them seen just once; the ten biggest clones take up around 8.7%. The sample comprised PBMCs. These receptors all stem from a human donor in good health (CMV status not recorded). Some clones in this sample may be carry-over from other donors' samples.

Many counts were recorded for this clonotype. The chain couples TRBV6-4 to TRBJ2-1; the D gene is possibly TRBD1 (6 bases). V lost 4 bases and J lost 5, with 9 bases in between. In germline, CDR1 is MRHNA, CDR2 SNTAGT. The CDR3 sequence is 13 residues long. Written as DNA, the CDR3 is TGTGCCAGCAGTGGGACAGTCGACAATGAGCAGTTCTTC. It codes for CASSGTVDNEQFF.

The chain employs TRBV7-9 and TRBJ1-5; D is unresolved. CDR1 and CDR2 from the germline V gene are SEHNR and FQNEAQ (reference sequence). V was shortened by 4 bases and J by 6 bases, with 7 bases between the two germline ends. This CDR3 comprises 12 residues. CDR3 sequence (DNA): TGTGCCAGCAGCTCCACTGCTCAGCCCCAGCATTTT. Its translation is CASSSTAQPQHF.

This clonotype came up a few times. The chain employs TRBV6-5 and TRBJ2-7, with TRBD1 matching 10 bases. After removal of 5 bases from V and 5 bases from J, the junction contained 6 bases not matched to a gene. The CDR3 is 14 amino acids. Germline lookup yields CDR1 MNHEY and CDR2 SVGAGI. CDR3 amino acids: CASSPRTGGDEQYF. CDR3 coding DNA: TGTGCCAGCAGTCCGAGGACAGGGGGAGACGAGCAGTACTTC.

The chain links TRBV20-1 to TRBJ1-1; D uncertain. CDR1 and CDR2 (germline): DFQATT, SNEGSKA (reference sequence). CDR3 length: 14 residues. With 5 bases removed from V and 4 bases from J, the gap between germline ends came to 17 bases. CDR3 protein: CSAPKVRAGTEAFF. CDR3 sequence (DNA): TGCAGTGCTCCAAAGGTGAGGGCCGGCACTGAAGCTTTCTTT.

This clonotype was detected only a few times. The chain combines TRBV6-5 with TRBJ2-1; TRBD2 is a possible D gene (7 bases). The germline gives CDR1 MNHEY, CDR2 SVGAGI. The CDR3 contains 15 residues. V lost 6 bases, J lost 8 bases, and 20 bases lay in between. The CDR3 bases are TGTGCCAGCAGCCCAGCGGACGGGGGGCCTTATGAGCAGTTCTTC. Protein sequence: CASSPADGGPYEQFF.

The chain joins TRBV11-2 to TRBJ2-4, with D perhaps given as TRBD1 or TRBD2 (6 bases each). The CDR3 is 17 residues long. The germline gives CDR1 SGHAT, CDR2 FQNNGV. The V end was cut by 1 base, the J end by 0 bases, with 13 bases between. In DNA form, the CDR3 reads TGTGCCAGCAGCTTAGGATGGGGGGCTCTAGCCAAAAACATTCAGTACTTC. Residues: CASSLGWGALAKNIQYF. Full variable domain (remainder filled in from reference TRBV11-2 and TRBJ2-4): EAGVAQSPRYKIIEKRQSVAFWCNPISGHATLYWYQQILGQGPKLLIQFQNNGVVDDSQLPKDRFSAERLKGVDSTLKIQPAKLEDSAVYLCASSLGWGALAKNIQYFGAGTRLSVL.

This chain's CDR3 is CSARGQATGELFF. The CDR3 DNA reads as TGCAGTGCTAGGGGGCAGGCCACCGGGGAGCTGTTTTTT. This sequence joins TRBV20-1 and TRBJ2-2; D might be TRBD1 (5 bases). Per germline, CDR1 DFQATT and CDR2 SNEGSKA (reference sequence). V was pared by 3 bases and J by 4 bases, with 9 bases between. The length of the CDR3 is 13 residues.

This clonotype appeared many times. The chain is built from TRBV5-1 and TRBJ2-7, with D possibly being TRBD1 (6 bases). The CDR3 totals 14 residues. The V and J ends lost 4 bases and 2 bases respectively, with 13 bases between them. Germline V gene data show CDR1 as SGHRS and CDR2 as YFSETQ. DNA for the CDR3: TGCGCCAGCAGCCCCAGGACAGATACCTACGAGCAGTACTTC. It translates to CASSPRTDTYEQYF.

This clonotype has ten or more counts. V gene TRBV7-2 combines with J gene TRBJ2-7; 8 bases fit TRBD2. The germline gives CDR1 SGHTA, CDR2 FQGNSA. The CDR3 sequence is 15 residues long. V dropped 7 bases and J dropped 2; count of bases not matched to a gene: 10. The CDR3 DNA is TGTGCCAGCACCCGGGGCGGGGGGACTCCCTACGAGCAGTACTTC. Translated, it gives CASTRGGGTPYEQYF.

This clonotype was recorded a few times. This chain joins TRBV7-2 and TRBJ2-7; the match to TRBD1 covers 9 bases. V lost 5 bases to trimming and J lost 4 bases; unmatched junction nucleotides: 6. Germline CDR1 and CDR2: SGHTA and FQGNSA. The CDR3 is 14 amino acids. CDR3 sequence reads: CASSNRDRVYEQYF. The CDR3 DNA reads TGTGCCAGCAGCAACCGGGACAGGGTTTACGAGCAGTACTTC. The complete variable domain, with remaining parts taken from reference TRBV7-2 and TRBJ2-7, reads GAGVSQSPSNKVTEKGKDVELRCDPISGHTALYWYRQSLGQGLEFLIYFQGNSAPDKSGLPSDRFSAERTGGSVSTLTIQRTQQEDSAVYLCASSNRDRVYEQYFGPGTRLTVT.

CDR3 amino acids: CASSYYGNTEAFF. CDR3 bases: TGTGCCAGCAGTTACTATGGGAACACTGAAGCTTTCTTT. V usage is TRBV6-2 or TRBV6-3 and J usage is TRBJ1-1; D remains ambiguous. Germline V gene data show CDR1 as MNHEY and CDR2 as SVGEGT. This CDR3 has 13 residues. The V end lost 1 base, the J end lost 1 base, and 4 bases lay between the germline ends.

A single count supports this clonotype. The CDR3 DNA sequence: TGTGCCAGCGGAACGACAGGGGGCGCCGCCGGGGAGCTGTTTTTT. Translation: CASGTTGGAAGELFF. This sequence joins TRBV28 and TRBJ2-2; TRBD1 aligns across 10 bases. The CDR3 is 15 amino acids. Germline V gene sequence: CDR1 MDHEN, CDR2 SYDVKM. The ends lost 8 bases at V and 6 bases at J; junction bases unmatched: 9.

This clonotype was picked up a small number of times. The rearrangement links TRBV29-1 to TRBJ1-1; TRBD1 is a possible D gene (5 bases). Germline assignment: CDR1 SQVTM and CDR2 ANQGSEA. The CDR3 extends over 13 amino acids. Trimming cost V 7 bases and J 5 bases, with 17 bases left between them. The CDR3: CSGGPVEGTEAFF. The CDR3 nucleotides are TGCAGCGGAGGCCCTGTTGAGGGGACTGAAGCTTTCTTT.

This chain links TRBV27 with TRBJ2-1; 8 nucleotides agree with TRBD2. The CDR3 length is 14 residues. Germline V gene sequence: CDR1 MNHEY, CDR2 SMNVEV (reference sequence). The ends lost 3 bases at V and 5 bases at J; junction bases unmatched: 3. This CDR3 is CASSFSGDHNEQFF. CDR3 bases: TGTGCCAGCAGTTTTAGCGGGGACCACAATGAGCAGTTCTTC.